The following is a TCR beta chain sequence with its context. No cognate antigen has been identified for it. No base-level quality is on record; no much larger clone is a single base apart. This sample stems from a study of CD4 T cells in relation to SARS-CoV-2 and coronaviruses (dated by TCRdb to 2020 to 2023). As for the study more broadly: In the ViraFEST assay, PBMCs were cultured with antigen for roughly ten days, after which TCR beta CDR3s were sequenced to identify antigen-specific clonal expansions. The negative reference condition was either a culture with an HIV-1 Nef peptide pool or a culture with no peptide. Shared crossreactive spike epitopes were mapped to their HLA restriction using patient-derived lymphoblastoid cell lines. At the level of individual TCR clonotypes, the study measured memory CD4+ T cell crossreactivity between SARS-CoV-2 spike protein and common cold coronavirus spike proteins. Samples from three pre-COVID donors and the naive versus memory experiments were sequenced with the Adaptive Biotechnologies TCR-sequencing kit; other data were Illumina-based. A different TCR-beta assay, based on Illumina, was used to sequence expansion assays from other donors in the study. What the authors observed across the whole study: Memory CD4+ clonotypes crossrecognizing SARS-CoV-2 and at least one common cold coronavirus spike were found in around 59% of donors. Pre-pandemic and post-infection samples were not both contributed by any donor, so tracing of the source of pre-existing responses was limited. Small numbers of patients and of tested TCRs limited the study. Significantly weaker SARS-CoV-2-driven expansion was shown by crossreactive clones than by monoreactive clones, consistent with antigenic imprinting. Since the crossreactivity analysis centred on spike protein, crossreactivity against other viral proteins was not assessed.

Between the V and J ends, shortened by 4 bases and 3 bases respectively, the junction contains 22 bases. CDR3 length: 17 amino acids, cysteine to phenylalanine. Only the CDR3 DNA stays, 51 bases, in frame from base 1. Per the germline V gene (reference sequence), SGHNT is the CDR1 and YYREEE is the CDR2. Libraries were constructed by the immunoSEQ multiplex PCR assay. Per the original workflow: During preprocessing, nonproductive sequences were removed, along with CDR3s that did not begin with C, did not end with F or W, or were shorter than 7 amino acids. Antigen-specific clonotypes were called with the MANAFEST web app, based on expansion relative to reference and other culture wells. To be counted as positive, a clone had to show significant expansion compared with the reference culture, at an FDR below 0.05, in 2 of 3 replicate wells. Positive clones also required significant expansion versus all other tandem wells and an odds ratio above 5. Pairwise Levenshtein distance, computed with the stringdist R package after three terminal residues were trimmed from each end, was used as the measure of CDR3 homology. TCRdb stores this immuneACCESS table with in-frame sequences only. Part of the clones is absent; in the studies checked, under half of the shortfall reflects unresolved V genes, and no reason is known for the rest. V, J and clone size are those of that table, while D and trimming were read from the DNA. In this sample the table shows tens of thousands of clones, 60% to 85% of which occur a single time. The top ten hold approximately 22% of the sample.

CD4+ T cells from unexposed donors were collected before the COVID-19 pandemic (2011-2018). After around eleven days of culture, CD4+ T cells were isolated with the EasySep CD4+ T cell isolation kit. Unexposed donor CD4+ T cells were tested for reactivity to SARS-CoV-2 S and N and four common cold coronavirus spike pools, as cell number allowed. Each well held some 1.9 million PBMCs cultured in IMDM containing roughly 5% human AB serum and around 10 IU/ml IL-2. Half of the culture medium was replaced with fresh IL-2-containing medium on days 3 and 7. Each peptide culture condition was generally run in triplicate replicate wells. Leukapheresis product for the unexposed donors was bought commercially. Ficoll-Paque PLUS gradient centrifugation was used to isolate PBMCs from leukapheresis product or whole blood. PBMCs were either cryopreserved at -140 degrees C or used fresh in the expansion assay. The QIAamp Micro DNA Kit was used to extract genomic DNA from the CD4+ T cells.

Sequenced sample: CD4+ T cells from PBMCs, cultured in vitro. The receptor's source is a human donor in good health. The sequence joins TRBV5-4 to TRBJ1-2; TRBD1 might be the D gene, on 6 matching bases. The CDR3 has the sequence CASSRPVYREPDYGYTF. The DNA sequence is TGTGCCAGCAGCCGACCCGTTTACAGGGAACCAGACTATGGCTACACCTTC.